These T cell receptor beta chains were read from a single sample in a study of Graves' ophthalmopathy and Graves' hyperthyroidism. TCRdb re-derived calls from the multiplex PCR reads in MiXCR, one entry per CDR3 protein. Of under 250,000 distinct CDR3 sequences in the sample, about 22% are singletons; the top ten hold more than 35%. Sequencing was done on a sample of peripheral blood. Source of these receptors: a woman between 45 and 65 years old with Graves' ophthalmopathy. Both conserved end residues are part of each CDR3. Each record gives: D gene, clone size, V gene, J gene, CDR3 protein, CDR3 DNA. The D gene is left open where the match is weak. For some rows the clone size is stated as once, few or many, or as a class when expanded; others skip it.

>-|many|TRBV28|TRBJ2-7
CASRGMAGDYEQYF
TGTGCCAGCCGAGGGATGGCAGGGGACTACGAGCAGTACTTC
>-|few|TRBV11-2|TRBJ2-4
CASSPTLGRDTQYF
TGTGCCAGCAGCCCAACCCTCGGTCGGGACACCCAGTACTTC
>-|many|TRBV12-3/TRBV12-4|TRBJ1-2
CASRPRTFNAEGYTF
TGTGCCAGCAGACCTCGGACCTTTAATGCGGAGGGCTACACCTTC
>-|many|TRBV5-1|TRBJ2-7
CASSWGNGNYEQYF
TGCGCCAGCAGCTGGGGGAACGGAAACTACGAGCAGTACTTC
>-|many|TRBV19|TRBJ1-6
CASSSGNSKDSPLHF
TGTGCCAGTAGTTCTGGTAACTCCAAGGATTCACCCCTCCACTTT
>-|many|TRBV15|TRBJ1-2
CATSRDQNYGYTF
TGTGCCACCAGCAGAGACCAGAACTATGGCTACACCTTC
>TRBD1|many|TRBV30|TRBJ1-2
CAWTGGGYGYTF
TGTGCCTGGACAGGGGGCGGCTATGGCTACACCTTC
>TRBD2|-|TRBV9|TRBJ2-7
CASSQGLAEPYEQYF
TGTGCCAGCAGCCAGGGACTAGCGGAACCCTACGAGCAGTACTTC
>TRBD2|few|TRBV29-1|TRBJ2-7
CSVGVTSGVSYEQYF
TGCAGCGTTGGAGTGACTAGCGGGGTCTCCTACGAGCAGTACTTC
>-|many|TRBV6-1|TRBJ2-2
CASSEGDRPNTGELFF
TGTGCCAGCAGTGAAGGAGACCGTCCGAACACCGGGGAGCTGTTTTTT
>-|many|TRBV5-1|TRBJ2-7
CASSLDRDQLYEQYF
TGCGCCAGCAGCTTGGATCGGGACCAGCTCTACGAGCAGTACTTC
>TRBD1|many|TRBV5-1|TRBJ2-2
CASSWGQTTGELFF
TGCGCCAGCAGCTGGGGACAGACCACCGGGGAGCTGTTTTTT
>-|many|TRBV6-2/TRBV6-3|TRBJ2-7
CASSYGRSEQYF
TGTGCCAGCAGTTACGGGAGAAGCGAGCAGTACTTC
>TRBD1|-|TRBV6-2/TRBV6-3|TRBJ1-1
CASSYTTYGTGTPQVKTEAFF
TGTGCCAGCAGTTACACGACCTACGGGACAGGGACCCCCCAGGTGAAGACTGAAGCTTTCTTT
>TRBD2|many|TRBV27|TRBJ2-5
CASSSWREKGTQYF
TGTGCCAGCAGTTCATGGCGGGAGAAGGGGACCCAGTACTTC
>TRBD1|-|TRBV15|TRBJ1-1
CATSRRSWDRDTEAFF
TGTGCCACCAGCAGAAGGTCTTGGGACAGGGACACTGAAGCTTTCTTT
>-|many|TRBV19|TRBJ2-5
CASSSYGLPQETQYF
TGTGCCAGTAGTTCCTATGGACTACCACAAGAGACCCAGTACTTC
>-|many|TRBV29-1|TRBJ2-7
CSVETRNYEQYF
TGCAGCGTTGAAACTAGAAACTACGAGCAGTACTTC
>-|few|TRBV2|TRBJ2-6
CASSDGPSIPEGLTF
TGTGCCAGCAGTGACGGGCCGTCGATCCCCGAAGGCCTGACTTTC
>-|many|TRBV14|TRBJ2-7
CASSQEWTSSYEQYF
TGTGCCAGCAGCCAAGAGTGGACGAGCTCCTACGAGCAGTACTTC
>-|-|TRBV11-1|TRBJ2-5
CASSLLQGGAETQYF
TGTGCCAGCAGCTTGTTGCAGGGGGGCGCCGAGACCCAGTACTTC
>-|-|TRBV2|TRBJ2-7
CASSSSKAAYEQYF
TGTGCCAGCAGCTCCTCTAAAGCCGCCTACGAGCAGTACTTC
>TRBD1|-|TRBV6-1|TRBJ1-4
CASSRQGVNEKLFF
TGTGCCAGCAGTAGACAGGGAGTAAACGAAAAACTGTTTTTT
>TRBD1|many|TRBV19|TRBJ2-3
CASSPRQGPDTQYF
TGTGCCAGTAGTCCAAGACAGGGTCCAGATACGCAGTATTTT
>-|many|TRBV6-5|TRBJ2-6
CASAARGANVLTF
TGTGCCAGCGCCGCTCGGGGGGCCAACGTCCTGACTTTC
>TRBD1|many|TRBV7-2|TRBJ2-7
CASSPRDRVGSYEQYF
TGTGCCAGCAGCCCGCGAGACAGGGTGGGTTCCTACGAGCAGTACTTC
>-|many|TRBV4-1|TRBJ2-5
CASSQDYANQETQYF
TGTGCCAGCAGCCAAGATTATGCCAACCAAGAGACCCAGTACTTC
>-|many|TRBV28|TRBJ1-1
CASSFGSMNTEAFF
TGTGCCAGCAGTTTTGGGTCAATGAACACTGAAGCTTTCTTT
>-|once|TRBV28|TRBJ1-1
CASSSHGTSGEAFF
TGTGCCAGCAGCTCTCACGGGACCTCGGGTGAAGCTTTCTTT
>-|many|TRBV12-3/TRBV12-4|TRBJ1-1
CATQPGLYTEAFF
TGTGCCACGCAACCGGGACTTTACACTGAAGCTTTCTTT
>-|many|TRBV7-9|TRBJ2-1
CASSLGGGEQFF
TGTGCCAGCAGCTTAGGGGGTGGTGAGCAGTTCTTC
>-|many|TRBV4-2|TRBJ1-6
CASSQATTGNSPLHF
TGTGCCAGCAGCCAAGCCACAACAGGGAACTCACCCCTCCACTTT
>-|many|TRBV5-1|TRBJ1-1
CASGQVNTEAFF
TGCGCCAGCGGACAAGTGAACACTGAAGCTTTCTTT
>TRBD1|many|TRBV28|TRBJ1-5
CASTPGRGQGNQPQHF
TGTGCCAGCACCCCTGGTAGGGGGCAGGGCAATCAGCCCCAGCATTTT